Shown below are 21 T cell receptor beta chains from a single sample sequenced in a study of T cell responses to AZD1222 COVID-19 vaccine. Clones were read by immunoSEQ multiplex PCR, and TCRdb kept only the in-frame ones, dropping some. The table shows roughly 120,000 clones, with about 91% occurring only once. The source was peripheral blood, collected on day 0 of AZD1222 vaccination. The receptors were sampled from an adult in good health.

This clone showed up just once. This rearrangement joins TRBV2 to TRBJ2-1; 8 bases are a match to TRBD2. Trimming at V came to 5 bases and at J to 4 bases, leaving 7 bases not matched to a gene. The length of the CDR3 is 15 residues. The V gene's germline CDR1 is SNHLY and CDR2 FYNNEI. The chain's CDR3 is CASSKEGGGYNEQFF. The CDR3 DNA reads as TGTGCCAGCAGTAAGGAGGGCGGGGGGTACAATGAGCAGTTCTTC.

V usage is TRBV5-4 and J usage is TRBJ1-1; maybe TRBD1 (5 bases). CDR3 length: 15 residues. V was trimmed by 3 bases and J by 6 bases, leaving 18 bases between them. The germline CDR1 and CDR2 sequences are SGHNT and YYREEE (reference sequence). The CDR3 nucleotides are TGTGCCAGCAGCTCTGGAATGGGGGGTATGGCTGAAGCTTTCTTT. Translated, it gives CASSSGMGGMAEAFF.

V gene TRBV6-5 combines with J gene TRBJ1-5, with 9 bases aligning to TRBD1. The trim removed 6 bases at V and 7 bases at J, leaving 7 bases unmatched. This CDR3 is built from 14 residues. In germline, CDR1 is MNHEY, CDR2 SVGAGI. The CDR3 DNA follows: TGTGCCAGCAGCCGGGACAGGGTAGTGCAGCCCCAGCATTTT. Protein: CASSRDRVVQPQHF.

The chain employs TRBV10-3 and TRBJ1-3; 10 nucleotides match TRBD1. CDR3 length: 15 amino acids. V lost 6 bases to trimming and J lost 6 bases; unmatched junction nucleotides: 8. Germline CDR1 ENHRY, CDR2 SYGVKD. The CDR3 is CAIRYQTGGQNTIYF. Written as DNA, the CDR3 is TGTGCCATCAGATACCAGACAGGGGGCCAAAACACCATATATTTT.

The rearrangement uses TRBV5-8 and TRBJ1-1; D call uncertain. Germline-derived CDR1 and CDR2 are SGHTS and YDEGEE. CDR3 length equals 15 residues. V dropped 2 bases and J dropped 4 bases, with 15 bases sitting between them. The CDR3 spells CASSFRGFVGTEAFF. CDR3 nucleotide sequence: TGTGCCAGCAGCTTTAGAGGGTTTGTGGGCACTGAAGCTTTCTTT.

The gene calls are TRBV10-3 and TRBJ1-5; 7 positions match TRBD1. Trimming cost V 10 bases and J 5 bases; bases outside gene matches: 8. The CDR3 has 13 amino acids. Germline V gene lookup returns CDR1 ENHRY and CDR2 SYGVKD. This CDR3 is CASKGALDQPQHF. CDR3 coding DNA: TGTGCCAGCAAGGGGGCTTTGGATCAGCCCCAGCATTTT.

The J gene is TRBJ1-1, the V gene TRBV24-1, with TRBD1 as a possible D gene (6 bases). The germline gives CDR1 KGHDR, CDR2 SFDVKD. V shed 6 bases and J shed 0 bases, with 19 bases lying between them. This CDR3 has 17 amino acids. The CDR3 DNA sequence: TGTGCCACCAGTCGCCCAAGGCAGGGGATTTTGAACACTGAAGCTTTCTTT. Residues: CATSRPRQGILNTEAFF.

This sequence joins TRBV5-5 and TRBJ2-5; a possible D gene is TRBD2 (6 bases). Germline CDR1 SGHKS, CDR2 YYEKEE (reference sequence). This CDR3 has 17 amino acids. Trimming pared 0 bases from V and 3 bases from J, leaving 18 bases between. The CDR3 DNA sequence: TGTGCCAGCAGCTTGGAGGTTTATTGGGGGGAGGAAGAGACCCAGTACTTC. Encoded protein: CASSLEVYWGEEETQYF.

The chain is built from TRBV7-9 and TRBJ1-2; weak D call: TRBD1 (5 bases). V dropped 2 bases and J dropped 0 bases, with 7 bases sitting between them. This CDR3 region has 14 residues. Germline V CDR1 and CDR2: SEHNR, FQNEAQ (reference sequence). CDR3 sequence: CASSLTTANYGYTF. CDR3 bases: TGTGCCAGCAGCTTAACGACAGCTAACTATGGCTACACCTTC.

V and J are TRBV7-2 and TRBJ2-3, with TRBD2 matching over 8 bases. Germline V gene sequence: CDR1 SGHTA, CDR2 FQGNSA. V lost 5 bases to trimming and J lost 1 base; unmatched junction nucleotides: 11. The CDR3 covers 17 residues. This chain's CDR3 is CASSQRLRGDRTDTQYF. The CDR3 nucleotides are TGTGCCAGCAGCCAACGGCTGCGGGGGGACCGCACAGATACGCAGTATTTT.

The chain links TRBV6-6 to TRBJ2-5, with D perhaps matching TRBD2 (5 bases). The CDR3 loop spans 12 amino acids. The germline gives CDR1 MNHNY, CDR2 SVGAGI (reference sequence). V lost 6 bases to trimming and J lost 7 bases, with 12 bases between them. The DNA for the CDR3 is TGTGCCAGCAGAAGTGGGAGCGGGACCCAGTACTTC. Encoded protein: CASRSGSGTQYF.

The rearrangement joins TRBV18 to TRBJ2-7, with D possibly being TRBD2 (6 bases). With 2 bases removed from V and 0 bases from J, the gap between germline ends came to 8 bases. The CDR3 is 14 residues long. Germline V gene data show CDR1 as KGHSH and CDR2 as LQKENI. CDR3 region: CASSPSGSSYEQYF. The CDR3 DNA sequence: TGTGCCAGCTCACCATCCGGGAGCTCCTACGAGCAGTACTTC.

As DNA, the CDR3 is TGTGCCAGCAGTTACTCGACAGGGGCCGGGACTGAAGCTTTCTTT. Encoded protein: CASSYSTGAGTEAFF. The chain is built from TRBV6-2 or TRBV6-3 and TRBJ1-1; 8 bases line up with TRBD1. Trimming removed 0 bases from V and 5 bases from J; junction bases left unmatched: 5. Germline values: CDR1 MNHEY, CDR2 SVGEGT. The CDR3 consists of 15 residues.

V usage is TRBV11-2 and J usage is TRBJ2-7; D gene uncertain. V was clipped by 1 base and J by 6 bases, with 16 bases between them. The CDR3 contains 15 residues. Germline V CDR1 and CDR2: SGHAT, FQNNGV. This chain's CDR3 is CASSLGSRISLEQYF. The CDR3 region has the DNA TGTGCCAGCAGCTTAGGGTCTCGGATTTCCCTCGAGCAGTACTTC.

The chain carries TRBV12-5 and TRBJ1-5; no clear D. Germline V gene sequence: CDR1 LGHNT, CDR2 FRNRAP. This CDR3 is built from 16 residues. Trimming shortened V by 1 base and J by 0 bases, and 10 bases separated the two germline ends. The CDR3 region is CASGLGGWGSNQPQHF. In DNA, the CDR3 is TGTGCTAGTGGTTTGGGTGGATGGGGTAGCAATCAGCCCCAGCATTTT.

This clone was counted once. The CDR3 coding sequence is TGCAGTGCGGACTTCGCCTACGAGCAGTACTTC. Translating gives CSADFAYEQYF. This chain uses TRBV20-1 with TRBJ2-7; possibly TRBD2 for D (5 bases). The CDR3 sequence is 11 residues long. The ends were cut back, 6 bases at V and 2 bases at J, with 8 bases in the middle. The V gene's germline CDR1 is DFQATT and CDR2 SNEGSKA (reference sequence).

The sample holds a few counts of this clone. The rearrangement joins TRBV27 to TRBJ2-1; 12 positions agree with TRBD1. CDR1 and CDR2 from the germline V gene are MNHEY and SMNVEV (reference sequence). V was pared by 8 bases and J by 9 bases, with 8 bases of the junction left unmatched. This CDR3 spans 14 amino acids. The CDR3 nucleotides are TGTGCCAGCCGCACGGGACAGGGGGCCTTTGAGCAGTTCTTC. Amino acid sequence: CASRTGQGAFEQFF.

This clone was detected only once. The chain uses TRBV6-5 and TRBJ1-4; D might be TRBD1 (5 bases). Trimming pared 6 bases from V and 7 bases from J, leaving 12 bases between. Germline V CDR1 and CDR2: MNHEY, SVGAGI. The length of the CDR3 is 13 residues. The CDR3 coding sequence is TGTGCCAGCAGAGGGACCTTAGGTGAAAAACTGTTTTTT. Protein sequence: CASRGTLGEKLFF.

The V and J genes are TRBV19 and TRBJ2-7; D uncertain. Germline CDR1 and CDR2: LNHDA and SQIVND (reference sequence). Trimming took 7 bases from V and 3 from J, leaving 13 bases between them. The CDR3 is 13 amino acids. The CDR3 protein is CASTSGDFYEQYF. The CDR3 nucleotides read TGTGCCAGTACCTCAGGTGATTTCTACGAGCAGTACTTC.

In this sample, this clone turned up a few times. The chain is built from TRBV12-3 or TRBV12-4 and TRBJ2-1; no firm D call. CDR3 length equals 12 residues. V was shortened by 4 bases and J by 8 bases, with 9 bases between the two germline ends. The CDR3 here is CASSSNSDEQFF. CDR3 DNA: TGTGCCAGCAGTTCAAACTCGGATGAGCAGTTCTTC.

The chain combines TRBV7-9 with TRBJ1-4; D unclear. Germline loops: CDR1 SEHNR, CDR2 FQNEAQ (reference sequence). The germline V and J ends were trimmed by 7 bases and 6 bases, with 9 bases remaining between them. The CDR3 is 12 amino acids. The CDR3 is CASNRQDEKLFF. Here the CDR3 DNA reads TGTGCCAGCAACCGGCAGGATGAAAAACTGTTTTTT.